This T cell receptor beta chain was obtained from a study of T-cell memory formation after mild COVID-19. Study-wide points: Researchers found some responding clones in pre-infection memory, a sign that cross-reactive memory joined.

The ends lost 5 bases at V and 7 bases at J; junction bases unmatched: 10. The CDR3 loop spans 16 amino acids. Per the germline V gene, CDR1 is SGHTA and CDR2 is FQGTGA. Ten or more counts support this clonotype. Its target is unknown. Constant-segment-primed 5'RACE gave TCR alpha and TCR beta cDNA libraries with sample barcodes and UMIs. TCRdb reprocessed the 5' RACE reads via MiXCR and lists one record per CDR3 protein. This table holds about 210,000 distinct CDR3 sequences, roughly a tenth found once. This chain links TRBV7-3 with TRBJ2-3, with 12 bases lining up with TRBD1. The sample comprised PBMCs or a T cell subset sorted from them (not recorded which). The TCR was taken from a man between 18 and 29 years old who had mild COVID-19 (a few samples of this study predate the infection). Cell type and time point are not known. The CDR3, as DNA: TGTGCCAGCAGCCTGCGTCTAGGGACAGGGGGCCATACGCAGTATTTT. It yields the protein CASSLRLGTGGHTQYF.